This entry features one T cell receptor beta chain sequence. Clones were read by immunoSEQ multiplex PCR, and TCRdb kept only the in-frame ones, dropping some. The sample has about 210,000 clones, 92% seen once. The data belong to a study of blood T cell repertoires in COVID-19. CDR1 and CDR2 (germline): DFQATT, SNEGSKA (reference sequence). The length of the CDR3 is 11 residues. Sequences were obtained from peripheral blood. The TCR was taken from a man aged 30 to 45 with acute or convalescent COVID-19. The rearrangement links TRBV20-1 to TRBJ2-1; 9 bases are shared with TRBD2. In DNA form, the CDR3 reads TGCAGGTCGACTAGCGGCCATGAGCAGTTCTTC. Its protein product is CRSTSGHEQFF.